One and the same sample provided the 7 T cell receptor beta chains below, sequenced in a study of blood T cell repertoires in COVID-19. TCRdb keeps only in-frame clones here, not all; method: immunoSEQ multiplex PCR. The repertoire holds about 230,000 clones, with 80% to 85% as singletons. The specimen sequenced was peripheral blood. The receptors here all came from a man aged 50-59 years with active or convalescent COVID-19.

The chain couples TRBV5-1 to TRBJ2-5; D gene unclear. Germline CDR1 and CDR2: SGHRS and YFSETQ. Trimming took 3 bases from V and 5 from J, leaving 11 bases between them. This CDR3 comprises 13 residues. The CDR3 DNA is TGCGCCAGCAGCTCTTCGCTCGCGGAGACCCAGTACTTC. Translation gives CASSSSLAETQYF. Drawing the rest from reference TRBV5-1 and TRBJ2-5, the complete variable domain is KAGVTQTPRYLIKTRGQQVTLSCSPISGHRSVSWYQQTPGQGLQFLFEYFSETQRNKGNFPGRFSGRQFSNSRSEMNVSTLELGDSALYLCASSSSLAETQYFGPGTRLLVL.

This chain's CDR3 is CAWSVFGKGQGGNQPQHF. The DNA of the CDR3 is TGTGCCTGGAGTGTATTCGGGAAGGGGCAGGGGGGCAATCAGCCCCAGCATTTT. This chain connects TRBV30 to TRBJ1-5, with 7 bases lining up with TRBD1. Per germline, CDR1 GTSNPN and CDR2 SVGIG (reference sequence). J lost 2 bases, V lost 0 bases, and 13 bases had no gene match. This CDR3 region has 18 residues.

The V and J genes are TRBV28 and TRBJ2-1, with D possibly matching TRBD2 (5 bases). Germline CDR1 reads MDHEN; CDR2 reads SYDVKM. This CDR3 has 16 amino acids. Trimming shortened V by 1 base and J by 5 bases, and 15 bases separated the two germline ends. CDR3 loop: CASSLLDFAKHNEQFF. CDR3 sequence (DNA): TGTGCCAGCAGTTTATTGGACTTCGCCAAGCACAATGAGCAGTTCTTC.

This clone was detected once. The CDR3 sequence: CASSRGEANYGYTF. In DNA form, the CDR3 reads TGTGCCAGTAGCCGAGGAGAAGCTAACTATGGCTACACCTTC. The V call is TRBV19, the J call TRBJ1-2, with no clear D. V was cut by 6 bases and J by 0 bases, with 11 bases left in between. CDR1 and CDR2 from the germline V gene are LNHDA and SQIVND (reference sequence). CDR3 size: 14 residues. Full variable domain (outside the CDR3, taken from reference TRBV19 and TRBJ1-2): DGGITQSPKYLFRKEGQNVTLSCEQNLNHDAMYWYRQDPGQGLRLIYYSQIVNDFQKGDIAEGYSVSREKKESFPLTVTSAQKNPTAFYLCASSRGEANYGYTFGSGTRLTVV.

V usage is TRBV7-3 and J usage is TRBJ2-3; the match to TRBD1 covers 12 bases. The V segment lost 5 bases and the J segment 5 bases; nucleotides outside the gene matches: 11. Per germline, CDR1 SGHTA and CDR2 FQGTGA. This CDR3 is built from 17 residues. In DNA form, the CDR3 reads TGTGCCAGCAGCCCCCAACCGGGACAGGGGGCAATAGATACGCAGTATTTT. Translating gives CASSPQPGQGAIDTQYF.

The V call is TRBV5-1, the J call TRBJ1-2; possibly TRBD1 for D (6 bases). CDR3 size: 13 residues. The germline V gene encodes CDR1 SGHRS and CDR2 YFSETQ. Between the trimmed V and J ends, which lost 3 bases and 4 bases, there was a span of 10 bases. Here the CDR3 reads CASSSEQGYGYTF. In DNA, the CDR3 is TGCGCCAGCAGCTCCGAACAGGGCTATGGCTACACCTTC.

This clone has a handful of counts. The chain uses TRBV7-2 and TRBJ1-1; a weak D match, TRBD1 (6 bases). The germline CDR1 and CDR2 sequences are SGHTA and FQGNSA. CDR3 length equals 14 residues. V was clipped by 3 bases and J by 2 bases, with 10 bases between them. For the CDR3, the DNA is TGTGCCAGCAGCTTGACACAGGGAAACACTGAAGCTTTCTTT. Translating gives CASSLTQGNTEAFF.